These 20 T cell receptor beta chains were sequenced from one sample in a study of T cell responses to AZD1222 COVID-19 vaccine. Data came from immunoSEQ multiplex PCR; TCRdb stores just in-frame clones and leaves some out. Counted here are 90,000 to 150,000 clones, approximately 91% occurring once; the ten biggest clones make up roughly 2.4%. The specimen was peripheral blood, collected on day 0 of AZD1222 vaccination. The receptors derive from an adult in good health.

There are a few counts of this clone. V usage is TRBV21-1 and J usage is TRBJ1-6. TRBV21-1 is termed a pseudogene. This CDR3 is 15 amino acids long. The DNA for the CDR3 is TGTGCCAGCAGCAAAGCTCCCCGTTCTCGTTCACCCCTCCACTTT. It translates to CASSKAPRSRSPLHF.

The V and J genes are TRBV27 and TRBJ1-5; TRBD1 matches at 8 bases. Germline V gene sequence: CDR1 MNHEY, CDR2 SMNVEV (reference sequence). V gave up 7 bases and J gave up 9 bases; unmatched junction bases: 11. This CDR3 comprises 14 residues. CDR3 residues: CASKETGANGPQHF. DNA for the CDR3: TGTGCCAGCAAGGAGACAGGGGCCAATGGGCCCCAGCATTTT.

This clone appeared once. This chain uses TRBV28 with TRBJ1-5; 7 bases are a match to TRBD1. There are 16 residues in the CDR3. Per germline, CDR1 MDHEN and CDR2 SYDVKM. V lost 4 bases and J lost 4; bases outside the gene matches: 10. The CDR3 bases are TGTGCCAGCAGTTCTAGGGGGCAGGTCGGAAATCAGCCCCAGCATTTT. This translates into CASSSRGQVGNQPQHF.

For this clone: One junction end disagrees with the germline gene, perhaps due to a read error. The DNA of the CDR3 is TGTGCCAGCTTTTTGGGGCAGAGAGGCTCACCCCCCCACTTT. Residues: CASFLGQRGSPPHF. The V call is TRBV28, the J call TRBJ1-6, with D possibly TRBD1 on 5 matching bases. Germline V lookup: CDR1 MDHEN, CDR2 SYDVKM. The CDR3 is 14 amino acids. Looking up the rest from reference TRBV28 and TRBJ1-6 gives the full variable domain: DVKVTQSSRYLVKRTGEKVFLECVQDMDHENMFWYRQDPGLGLRLIYFSYDVKMKEKGDIPEGYSVSREKKERFSLILESASTNQTSMYLCASFLGQRGSPPHFGNGTRLTVT.

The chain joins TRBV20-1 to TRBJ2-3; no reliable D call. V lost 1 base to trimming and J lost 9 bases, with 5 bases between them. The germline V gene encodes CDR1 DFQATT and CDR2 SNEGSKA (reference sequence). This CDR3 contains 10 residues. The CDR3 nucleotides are TGCAGTGCTAGAGGGCCCACGCAGTATTTT. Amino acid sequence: CSARGPTQYF.

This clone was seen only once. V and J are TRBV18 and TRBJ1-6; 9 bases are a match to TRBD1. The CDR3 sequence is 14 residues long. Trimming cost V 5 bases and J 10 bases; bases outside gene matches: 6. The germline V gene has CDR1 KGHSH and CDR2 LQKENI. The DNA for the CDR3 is TGTGCCAGCTCAACACAGGGGGCGGGATCACCCCTCCACTTT. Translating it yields CASSTQGAGSPLHF. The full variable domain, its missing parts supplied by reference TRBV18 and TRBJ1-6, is NAGVMQNPRHLVRRRGQEARLRCSPMKGHSHVYWYRQLPEEGLKFMVYLQKENIIDESGMPKERFSAEFPKEGPSILRIQQVVRGDSAAYFCASSTQGAGSPLHFGNGTRLTVT.

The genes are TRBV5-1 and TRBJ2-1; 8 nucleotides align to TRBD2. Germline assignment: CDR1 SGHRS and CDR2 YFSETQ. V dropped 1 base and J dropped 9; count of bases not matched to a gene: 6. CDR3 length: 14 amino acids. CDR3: CASSLRAGGGEQFF. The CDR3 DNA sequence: TGCGCCAGCAGCTTGAGGGCGGGAGGCGGTGAGCAGTTCTTC.

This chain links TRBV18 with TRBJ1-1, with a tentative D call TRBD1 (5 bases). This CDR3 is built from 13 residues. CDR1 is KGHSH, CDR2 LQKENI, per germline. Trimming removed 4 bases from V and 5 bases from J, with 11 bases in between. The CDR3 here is CASSQLPGTEAFF. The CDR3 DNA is TGTGCCAGCTCACAGCTCCCAGGGACTGAAGCTTTCTTT.

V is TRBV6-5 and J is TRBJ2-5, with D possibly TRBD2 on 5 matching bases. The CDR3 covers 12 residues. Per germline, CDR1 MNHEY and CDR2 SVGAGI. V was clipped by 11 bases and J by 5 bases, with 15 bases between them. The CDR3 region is CASGFPGETQYF. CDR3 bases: TGTGCCTCGGGGTTTCCTGGGGAGACCCAGTACTTC.

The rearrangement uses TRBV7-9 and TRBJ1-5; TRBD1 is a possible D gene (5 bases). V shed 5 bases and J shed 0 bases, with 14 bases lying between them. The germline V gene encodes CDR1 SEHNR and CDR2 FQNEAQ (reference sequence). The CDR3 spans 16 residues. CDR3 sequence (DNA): TGTGCCAGCAGCCCTTTCGGGGACTATAGCAATCAGCCCCAGCATTTT. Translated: CASSPFGDYSNQPQHF.

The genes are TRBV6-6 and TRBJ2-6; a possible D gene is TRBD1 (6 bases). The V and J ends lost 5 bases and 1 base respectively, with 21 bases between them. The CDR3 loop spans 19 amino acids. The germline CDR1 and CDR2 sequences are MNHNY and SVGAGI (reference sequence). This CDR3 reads CASSPRQASLGSGANVLTF. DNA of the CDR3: TGTGCCAGCAGTCCCCGACAGGCTTCTTTAGGGTCTGGGGCCAACGTCCTGACTTTC.

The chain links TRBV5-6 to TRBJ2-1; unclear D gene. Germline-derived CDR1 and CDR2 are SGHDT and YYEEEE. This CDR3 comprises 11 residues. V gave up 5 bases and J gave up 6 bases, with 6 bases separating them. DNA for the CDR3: TGTGCCAGCAGTCTTGGCAATGAGCAGTTCTTC. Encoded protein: CASSLGNEQFF.

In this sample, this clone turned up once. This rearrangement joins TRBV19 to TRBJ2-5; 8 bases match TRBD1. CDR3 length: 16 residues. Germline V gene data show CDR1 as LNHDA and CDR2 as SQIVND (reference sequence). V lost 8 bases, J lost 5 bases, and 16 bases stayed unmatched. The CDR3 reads CASSAIRGTGQETQYF. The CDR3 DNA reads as TGTGCCAGTTCAGCCATACGGGGGACAGGCCAGGAGACCCAGTACTTC. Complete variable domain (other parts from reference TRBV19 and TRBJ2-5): DGGITQSPKYLFRKEGQNVTLSCEQNLNHDAMYWYRQDPGQGLRLIYYSQIVNDFQKGDIAEGYSVSREKKESFPLTVTSAQKNPTAFYLCASSAIRGTGQETQYFGPGTRLLVL.

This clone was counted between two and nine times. For the CDR3, the DNA is TGTGCCAGTAGTCCTCGGACAGGTAGGGGTGAGCAGTACTTC. It specifies CASSPRTGRGEQYF. The chain recombines TRBV19 with TRBJ2-7; 7 bases align to TRBD1. V shed 5 bases and J 7 bases; nucleotides not matched to a gene: 11. The CDR3 consists of 14 residues. CDR1 is LNHDA and CDR2 is SQIVND in the germline V gene (reference sequence).

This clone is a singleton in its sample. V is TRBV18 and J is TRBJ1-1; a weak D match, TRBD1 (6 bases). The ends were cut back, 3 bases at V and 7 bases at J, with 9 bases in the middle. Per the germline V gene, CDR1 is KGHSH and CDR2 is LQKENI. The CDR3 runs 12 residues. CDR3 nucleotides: TGTGCCAGCTCACCTGGGGGCCTTGAAGCTTTCTTT. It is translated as CASSPGGLEAFF.

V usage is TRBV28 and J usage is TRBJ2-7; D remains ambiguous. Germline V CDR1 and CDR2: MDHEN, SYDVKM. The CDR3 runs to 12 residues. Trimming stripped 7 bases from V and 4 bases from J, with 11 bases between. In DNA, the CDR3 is TGTGCCAGCATCGGCGATGCTTACGAGCAGTACTTC. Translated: CASIGDAYEQYF.

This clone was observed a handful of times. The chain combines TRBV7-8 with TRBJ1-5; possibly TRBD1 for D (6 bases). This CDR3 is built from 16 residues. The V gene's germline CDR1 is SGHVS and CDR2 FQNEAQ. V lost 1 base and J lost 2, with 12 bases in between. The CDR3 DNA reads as TGTGCCAGCAGCTTAGGGGGGGGCGAGGGCAATCAGCCCCAGCATTTT. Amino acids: CASSLGGGEGNQPQHF.

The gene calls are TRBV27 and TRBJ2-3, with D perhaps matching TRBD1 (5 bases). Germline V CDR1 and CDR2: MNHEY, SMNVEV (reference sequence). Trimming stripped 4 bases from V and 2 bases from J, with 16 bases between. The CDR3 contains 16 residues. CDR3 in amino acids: CASSSTKGLPTDTQYF. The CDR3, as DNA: TGTGCCAGCAGTTCGACCAAGGGGTTGCCCACAGATACGCAGTATTTT.

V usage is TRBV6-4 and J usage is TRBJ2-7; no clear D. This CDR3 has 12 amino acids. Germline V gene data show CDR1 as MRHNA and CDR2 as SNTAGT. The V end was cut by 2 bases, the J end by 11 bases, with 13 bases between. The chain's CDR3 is CASSDRTVQEYF. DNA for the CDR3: TGTGCCAGCAGTGACAGGACGGTTCAGGAGTACTTC.

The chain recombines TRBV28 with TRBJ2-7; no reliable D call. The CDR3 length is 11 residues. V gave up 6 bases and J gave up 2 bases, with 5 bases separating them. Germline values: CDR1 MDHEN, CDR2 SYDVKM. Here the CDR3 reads CASRTPYEQYF. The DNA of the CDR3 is TGTGCCAGCAGAACCCCCTACGAGCAGTACTTC.